Sequencing of this T cell receptor (beta chain) was carried out in a study of metastatic and nonmetastatic thyroid tumors. Study context: Peripheral blood and tumor or nodule samples from malignant and benign thyroid patients were compared.

About this clone: Antigen unknown.

Not a single patient had been given any form of treatment at any point before undergoing thyroid surgery. General study points: It was reported that TCR beta diversity was significantly higher in malignant thyroid tumors than benign nodules, in blood and tumor.

The ends were cut back, 0 bases at V and 2 bases at J, with 10 bases in the middle. This CDR3 comprises 14 residues. From germline, CDR1 is DFQATT and CDR2 SNEGSKA (reference sequence). Study processing details: The study took CDR3 differences across clinicopathological groups and made a distant-metastasis classifier for papillary thyroid cancer from them. TCRdb re-analyzed the PCR reads through MiXCR. These V and J calls rely on TCRdb rather than the paper's analysis. The sample lists about 11,000 clones, 35% to 45% occurring once. V is TRBV20-1 and J is TRBJ1-1; D not certain. This TCR came from a female donor with papillary thyroid cancer or a benign thyroid nodule (not recorded which). Some clones in this sample may be carry-over from other donors' samples. The sequencing sample was made of tumor tissue. The CDR3 nucleotides read TGCAGTGCTAGAGATCGTCGGGCAAACACTGAAGCTTTCTTT. Amino acids: CSARDRRANTEAFF.